This TCR beta chain is from a study of T cell responses to AZD1222 COVID-19 vaccine. Measured with immunoSEQ multiplex PCR; TCRdb has only the in-frame clones, and not every one. The sample contains 45,000 to 70,000 clones, more than 75% of which appear only once. Germline V gene data show CDR1 as SGHRS and CDR2 as YFSETQ. Trimming pared 0 bases from V and 3 bases from J, leaving 15 bases between. The CDR3 consists of 16 residues. Regarding this clone: Its antigen is undetermined.

General study findings and limits: The repertoires were collected only after the peak T cell response. Donors were largely white British and mainly female; clonal diversity was possibly underestimated. Mapped onto spike, vaccine-associated CD4 TCRs spanned it and were dominant at 160-218 and 743-854. Increased Spike-specific TCR breadth and depth were observed after two AZD1222 doses.

J is TRBJ1-2 and V is TRBV5-1; D might be TRBD1 (5 bases). The sample in question was peripheral blood, obtained on day 0 of AZD1222 vaccination. The receptor's source is an adult in good health. DNA of the CDR3: TGCGCCAGCAGCTTGGGTCACATAAAAGGGGACTATGGCTACACCTTC. Its protein product is CASSLGHIKGDYGYTF.